Below, one TCR beta chain is given with its context. Antigen unknown. Assay used: immunoSEQ multiplex PCR; TCRdb lists only in-frame clones, some missing. The sample lists about 38,000 clones; 90% to 95% were seen once. The sample is drawn from a study of T cell clonotyping in hematopoietic cell transplantation. Study information: Pretransplant recipient samples were taken after cytoreduction. Study-level points and caveats: Pathologically expanded recipient clonotypes increased progressively from day 30 to day 180 as diversity fell. At the given depth, recipient repertoires were over 95% de novo clonotypes.

CDR1 SGHDN and CDR2 FVKESK come from the germline V gene. The germline V and J ends were trimmed by 4 bases and 9 bases, with 15 bases remaining between them. This CDR3 is 13 amino acids long. Time point in this sample: recipient sample about 28 days before transplant, after cytoreduction. This chain joins TRBV14 and TRBJ1-2, with a tentative D call TRBD1 (5 bases). Sample: peripheral blood mononuclear cells, taken before stem cell transplant. This TCR was recovered from a man aged 40-49 years with chronic myeloid leukemia. Some clones in this sample may be carry-over from other donors' samples. The CDR3 bases are TGTGCCAGCAGCCGAGTTGGACATTCCAGCTACACCTTC. Protein product: CASSRVGHSSYTF. The full variable domain, rest sourced from reference TRBV14 and TRBJ1-2, is EAGVTQFPSHSVIEKGQTVTLRCDPISGHDNLYWYRRVMGKEIKFLLHFVKESKQDESGMPNNRFLAERTGGTYSTLKVQPAELEDSGVYFCASSRVGHSSYTFGSGTRLTVV.